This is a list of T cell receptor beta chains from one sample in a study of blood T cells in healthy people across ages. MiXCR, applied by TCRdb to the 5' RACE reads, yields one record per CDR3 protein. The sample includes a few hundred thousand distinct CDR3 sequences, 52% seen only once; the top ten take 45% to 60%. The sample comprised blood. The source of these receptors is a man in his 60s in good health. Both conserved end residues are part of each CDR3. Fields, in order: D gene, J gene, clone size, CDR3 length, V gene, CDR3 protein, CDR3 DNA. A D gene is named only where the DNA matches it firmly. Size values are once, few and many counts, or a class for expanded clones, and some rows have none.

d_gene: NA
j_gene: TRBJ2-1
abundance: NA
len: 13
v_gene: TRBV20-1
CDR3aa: CSASVGSYNEQFF
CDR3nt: TGCAGTGCTAGCGTCGGCTCCTACAATGAGCAGTTCTTC

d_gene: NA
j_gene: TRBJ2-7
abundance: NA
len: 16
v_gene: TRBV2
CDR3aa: CTSSDPGQLSSYEQYF
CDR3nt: TGTACCAGCAGTGATCCTGGGCAGCTCTCCTCCTACGAGCAGTACTTC

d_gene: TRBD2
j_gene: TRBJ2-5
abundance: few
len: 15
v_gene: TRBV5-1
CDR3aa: CASSLGTSGGETQYF
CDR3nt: TGCGCCAGCAGCCTAGGGACTAGCGGGGGTGAGACCCAGTACTTC

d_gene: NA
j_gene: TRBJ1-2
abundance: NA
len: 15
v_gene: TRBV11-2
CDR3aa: CASSLAVKGADGYTF
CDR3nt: TGTGCCAGCAGCTTAGCTGTGAAAGGGGCCGATGGCTACACCTTC

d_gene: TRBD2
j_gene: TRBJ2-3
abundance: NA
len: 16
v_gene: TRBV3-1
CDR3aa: CASSHRGSGGPNTQYF
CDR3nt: TGTGCCAGCAGCCATAGGGGTAGCGGGGGGCCGAATACGCAGTATTTT

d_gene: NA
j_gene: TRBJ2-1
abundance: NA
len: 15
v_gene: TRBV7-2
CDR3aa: CVSSFSGTLGDEQFF
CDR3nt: TGTGTCAGCAGCTTCTCCGGGACTCTGGGGGATGAGCAGTTCTTC

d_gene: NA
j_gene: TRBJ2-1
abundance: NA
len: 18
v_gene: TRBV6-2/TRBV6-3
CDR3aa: CASSYWASARTVYNEQFF
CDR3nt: TGTGCCAGCAGTTACTGGGCTAGCGCCCGAACGGTCTACAATGAGCAGTTCTTC

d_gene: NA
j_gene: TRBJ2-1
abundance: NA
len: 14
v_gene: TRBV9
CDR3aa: CASSVGGSGNEQFF
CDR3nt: TGTGCCAGCAGCGTAGGTGGGAGCGGCAATGAGCAGTTCTTC

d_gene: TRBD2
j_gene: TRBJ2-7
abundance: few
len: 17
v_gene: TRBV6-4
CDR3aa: CASSQHRLAGGRYEQYF
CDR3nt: TGTGCCAGCAGCCAACACCGACTAGCGGGGGGGCGCTACGAGCAGTACTTC

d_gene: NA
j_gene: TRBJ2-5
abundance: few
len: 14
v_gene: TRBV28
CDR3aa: CASSPGQMEETQYF
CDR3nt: TGTGCCAGCAGTCCTGGACAGATGGAGGAGACCCAGTACTTC

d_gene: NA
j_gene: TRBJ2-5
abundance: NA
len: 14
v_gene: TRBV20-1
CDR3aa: CSASPPTFQETQYF
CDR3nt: TGCAGTGCTAGTCCCCCAACATTTCAAGAGACCCAGTACTTC

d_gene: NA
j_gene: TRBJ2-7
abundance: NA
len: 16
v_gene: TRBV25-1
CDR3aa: CASSESDQGHKDEQYF
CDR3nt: TGTGCCAGCAGTGAATCAGACCAGGGGCACAAGGACGAGCAGTACTTC

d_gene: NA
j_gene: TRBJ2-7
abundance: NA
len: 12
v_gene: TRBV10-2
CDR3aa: CASARSGYEQYF
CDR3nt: TGCGCCAGCGCAAGGTCAGGTTACGAGCAGTACTTC

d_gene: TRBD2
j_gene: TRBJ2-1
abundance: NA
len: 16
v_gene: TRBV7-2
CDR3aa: CASSMGRGGRNNEQFF
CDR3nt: TGTGCCAGCAGCATGGGCCGGGGCGGGAGGAATAATGAGCAGTTCTTC

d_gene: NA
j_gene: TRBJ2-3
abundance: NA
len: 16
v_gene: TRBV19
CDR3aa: CASSRPGTRERDTQYF
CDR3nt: TGTGCCAGTAGCAGACCCGGGACCAGGGAGCGAGATACGCAGTATTTT

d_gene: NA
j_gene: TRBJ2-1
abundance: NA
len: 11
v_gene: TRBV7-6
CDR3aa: CASSSRNEQFF
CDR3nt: TGTGCCAGCAGCTCTCGCAATGAGCAGTTCTTC

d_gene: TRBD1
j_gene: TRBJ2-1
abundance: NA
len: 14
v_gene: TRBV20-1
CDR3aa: CSARGDSSYNEQFF
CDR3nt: TGCAGTGCTAGAGGGGACAGCTCCTACAATGAGCAGTTCTTC

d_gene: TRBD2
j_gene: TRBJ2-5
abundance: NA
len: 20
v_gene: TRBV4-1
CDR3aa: CASSQDHLAGGTGLAETQYF
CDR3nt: TGCGCCAGCAGCCAAGATCACCTAGCGGGAGGGACCGGGCTAGCCGAGACCCAGTACTTC

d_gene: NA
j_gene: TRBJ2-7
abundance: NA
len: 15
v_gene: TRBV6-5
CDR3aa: CASSPAAGRSYEQYF
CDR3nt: TGTGCCAGCAGTCCGGCGGCAGGGCGGTCCTACGAGCAGTACTTC

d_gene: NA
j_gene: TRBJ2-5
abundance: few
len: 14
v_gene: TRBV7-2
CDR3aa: CASSVPGRSETQYF
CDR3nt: TGTGCCAGCAGCGTTCCGGGCCGCTCAGAGACCCAGTACTTC

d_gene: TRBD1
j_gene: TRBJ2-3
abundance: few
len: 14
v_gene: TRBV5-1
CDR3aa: CASSTGQSTDTQYF
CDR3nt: TGCGCCAGCAGCACGGGACAGTCAACAGATACGCAGTATTTT

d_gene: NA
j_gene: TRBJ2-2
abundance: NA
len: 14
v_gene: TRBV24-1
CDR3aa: CATSDRGFAGELFF
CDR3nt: TGTGCCACCAGTGACCGTGGATTCGCCGGGGAGCTGTTTTTT

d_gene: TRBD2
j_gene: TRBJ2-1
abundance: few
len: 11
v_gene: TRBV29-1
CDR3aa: CSTGGGGEQFF
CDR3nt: TGCAGCACGGGAGGAGGTGGGGAGCAGTTCTTC

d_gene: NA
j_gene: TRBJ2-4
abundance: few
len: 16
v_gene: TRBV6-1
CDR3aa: CASSESTGLAKNIQYF
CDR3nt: TGTGCCAGCAGTGAATCAACAGGGTTAGCCAAAAACATTCAGTACTTC

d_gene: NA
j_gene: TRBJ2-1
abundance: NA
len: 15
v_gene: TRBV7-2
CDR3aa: CASSLGGRGRNKQFF
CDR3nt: TGTGCCAGCAGCTTAGGAGGCAGGGGTCGGAATAAGCAGTTCTTC

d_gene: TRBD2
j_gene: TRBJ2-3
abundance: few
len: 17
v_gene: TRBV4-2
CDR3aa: CASSQVGGSPGGATQYF
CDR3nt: TGTGCCAGCAGCCAAGTAGGAGGGTCTCCGGGAGGGGCTACGCAGTATTTT

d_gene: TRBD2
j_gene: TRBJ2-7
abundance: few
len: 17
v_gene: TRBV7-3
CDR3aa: CASSLTGRLAGIDEQYF
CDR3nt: TGTGCCAGCAGCTTAACGGGTCGACTAGCGGGAATCGACGAGCAGTACTTC

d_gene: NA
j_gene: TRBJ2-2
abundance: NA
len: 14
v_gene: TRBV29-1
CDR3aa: CSVRSRVDTGELFF
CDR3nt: TGCAGCGTTAGGTCCAGGGTTGACACCGGGGAGCTGTTTTTT

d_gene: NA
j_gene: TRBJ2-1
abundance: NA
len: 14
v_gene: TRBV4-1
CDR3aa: CASSQDGAPGEQFF
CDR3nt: TGCGCCAGCAGCCAAGATGGCGCCCCGGGTGAGCAGTTCTTC

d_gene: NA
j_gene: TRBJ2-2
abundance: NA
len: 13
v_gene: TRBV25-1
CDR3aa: CASSELQGRELFF
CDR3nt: TGTGCCAGCAGTGAACTACAGGGTCGGGAGCTGTTTTTT

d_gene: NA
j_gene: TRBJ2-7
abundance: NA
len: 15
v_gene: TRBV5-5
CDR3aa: CASSIQVISYNEQYF
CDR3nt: TGTGCCAGCAGCATCCAGGTTATCTCCTACAATGAGCAGTACTTC

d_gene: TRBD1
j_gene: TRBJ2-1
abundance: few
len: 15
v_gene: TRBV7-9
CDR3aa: CASSPRDRRKDEQFF
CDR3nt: TGTGCCAGCAGCCCGCGGGACAGGCGTAAGGATGAGCAGTTCTTC

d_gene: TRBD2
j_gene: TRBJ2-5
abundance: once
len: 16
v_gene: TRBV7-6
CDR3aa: CASSPNSGGAFETQYF
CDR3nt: TGTGCCAGCAGCCCAAATAGCGGGGGGGCCTTTGAGACCCAGTACTTC

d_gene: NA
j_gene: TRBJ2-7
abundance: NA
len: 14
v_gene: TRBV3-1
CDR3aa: CASSQAAAYYEQYF
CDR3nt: TGTGCCAGCAGCCAAGCAGCGGCCTACTACGAGCAGTACTTC

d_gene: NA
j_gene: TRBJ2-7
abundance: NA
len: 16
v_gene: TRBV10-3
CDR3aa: CAISDRGLGSSYEQYF
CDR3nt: TGTGCCATCAGTGATAGGGGCCTAGGTAGCTCCTACGAGCAGTACTTC

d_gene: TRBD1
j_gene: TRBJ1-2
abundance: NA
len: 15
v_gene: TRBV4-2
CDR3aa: CASSPRQGGDYGYTF
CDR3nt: TGTGCCAGCAGCCCTCGACAGGGGGGCGACTATGGCTACACCTTC

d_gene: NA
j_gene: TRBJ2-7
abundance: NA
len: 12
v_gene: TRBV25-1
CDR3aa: CASNMGSYEQYF
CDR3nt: TGTGCCAGTAACATGGGCTCCTACGAGCAGTACTTC

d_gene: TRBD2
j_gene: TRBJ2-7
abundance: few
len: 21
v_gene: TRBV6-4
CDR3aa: CASSEVEGETSGSCQSHEQYF
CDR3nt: TGTGCCAGCAGTGAGGTTGAGGGGGAAACTAGCGGGAGTTGCCAGAGCCACGAGCAGTACTTC

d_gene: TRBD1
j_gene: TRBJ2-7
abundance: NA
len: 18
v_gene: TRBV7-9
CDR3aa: CASSDPKTRTGVYNEQYF
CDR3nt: TGTGCCAGCAGCGACCCCAAAACCCGGACAGGGGTCTACAATGAGCAGTACTTC

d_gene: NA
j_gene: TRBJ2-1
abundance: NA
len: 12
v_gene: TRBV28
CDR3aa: CASKRGKNEQFF
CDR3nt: TGTGCCAGCAAAAGGGGGAAGAATGAGCAGTTCTTC

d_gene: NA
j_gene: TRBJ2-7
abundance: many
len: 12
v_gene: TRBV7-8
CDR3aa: CASSPVFREQYF
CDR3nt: TGTGCCAGCAGCCCGGTTTTCCGCGAGCAGTACTTC

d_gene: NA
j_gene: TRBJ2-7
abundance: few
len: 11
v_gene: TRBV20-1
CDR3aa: CSARNTGEQYF
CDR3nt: TGCAGTGCTAGAAATACAGGCGAGCAGTACTTC

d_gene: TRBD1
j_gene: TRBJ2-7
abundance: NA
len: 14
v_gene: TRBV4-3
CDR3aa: CASSQEGQGYEQYF
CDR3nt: TGCGCCAGCAGCCAAGAGGGACAGGGGTACGAGCAGTACTTC

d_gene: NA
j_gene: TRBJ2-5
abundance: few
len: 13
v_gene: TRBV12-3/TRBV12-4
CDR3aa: CASSFKRQETQYF
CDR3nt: TGTGCCAGCAGTTTTAAGCGGCAAGAGACCCAGTACTTC

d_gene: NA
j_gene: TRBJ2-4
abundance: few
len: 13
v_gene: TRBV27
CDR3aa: CASRGWAKNIQYF
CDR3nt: TGTGCCAGCAGGGGGTGGGCCAAAAACATTCAGTACTTC

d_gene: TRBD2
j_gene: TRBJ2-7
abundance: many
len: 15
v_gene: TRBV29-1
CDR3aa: CSVEDPSGETYEQYF
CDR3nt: TGCAGCGTTGAAGATCCTAGCGGGGAGACCTACGAGCAGTACTTC

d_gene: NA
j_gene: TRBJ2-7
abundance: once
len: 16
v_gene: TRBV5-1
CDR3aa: CASSLEVRTASYEQYF
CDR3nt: TGCGCCAGCAGCTTGGAGGTACGGACCGCGTCCTACGAGCAGTACTTC

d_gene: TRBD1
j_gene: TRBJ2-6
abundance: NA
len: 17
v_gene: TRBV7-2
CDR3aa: CASSLRQGSSGANVLTF
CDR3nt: TGTGCCAGCAGCTTACGACAGGGAAGCTCTGGGGCCAACGTCCTGACTTTC

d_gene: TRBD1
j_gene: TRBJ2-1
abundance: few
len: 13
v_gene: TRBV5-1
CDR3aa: CASWDRGFNEQFF
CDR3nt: TGCGCCAGCTGGGACAGGGGGTTCAATGAGCAGTTCTTC

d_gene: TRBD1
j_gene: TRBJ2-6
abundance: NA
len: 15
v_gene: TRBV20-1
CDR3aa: CSAGDRHFGANVLTF
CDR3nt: TGCAGCGCCGGGGACAGACATTTTGGGGCCAACGTCCTGACTTTC

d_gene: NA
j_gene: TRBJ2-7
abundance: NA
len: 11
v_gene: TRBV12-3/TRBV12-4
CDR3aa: CASRRSHEQYF
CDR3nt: TGTGCCAGCAGGAGGAGTCACGAGCAGTACTTC